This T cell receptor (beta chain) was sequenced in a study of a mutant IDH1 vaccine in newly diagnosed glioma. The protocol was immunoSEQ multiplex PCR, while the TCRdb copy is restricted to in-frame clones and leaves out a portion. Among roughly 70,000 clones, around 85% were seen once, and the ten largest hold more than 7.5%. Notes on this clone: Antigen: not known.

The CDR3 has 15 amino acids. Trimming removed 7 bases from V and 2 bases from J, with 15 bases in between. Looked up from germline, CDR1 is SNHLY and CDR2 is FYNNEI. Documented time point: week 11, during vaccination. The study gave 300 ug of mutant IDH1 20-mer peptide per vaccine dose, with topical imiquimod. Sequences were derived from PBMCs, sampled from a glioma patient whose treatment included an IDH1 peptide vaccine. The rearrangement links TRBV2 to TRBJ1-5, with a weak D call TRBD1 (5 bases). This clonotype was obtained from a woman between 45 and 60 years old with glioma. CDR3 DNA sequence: TGTGCCAGCATTCAGGGAGCCGGCGGCAATCAGCCCCAGCATTTT. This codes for CASIQGAGGNQPQHF. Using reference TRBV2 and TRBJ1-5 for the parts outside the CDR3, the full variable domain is EPEVTQTPSHQVTQMGQEVILRCVPISNHLYFYWYRQILGQKVEFLVSFYNNEISEKSEIFDDQFSVERPDGSNFTLKIRSTKLEDSAMYFCASIQGAGGNQPQHFGDGTRLSIL.